This record looks at one T cell receptor (beta chain) sequence and its context. What it binds is unknown. The CDR3 totals 15 residues. CDR1 SGHNT and CDR2 YYREEE come from the germline V gene (reference sequence). The V and J ends lost 4 bases and 6 bases, in that order; junction bases with no gene match: 4. The sample originates from a study of OX40 agonist ivuxolimab in advanced cancers. On the study more broadly: Melanoma, hepatocellular carcinoma, head and neck or renal cell cancer occurred in dose-escalation patients. Antecedent anti-PD-1, anti-PD-L1 or anti-CTLA-4 therapy was permissible, with roughly 36% having received some. General observations from the study: Certain nonresponders likewise exhibited a low normalized T-cell clonal expansion.

Data came from immunoSEQ multiplex PCR; TCRdb stores just in-frame clones and leaves some out. The sample has some 58,000 clones, 88% seen once. The sequence came from an adult with an advanced solid tumor such as melanoma, head and neck, liver or kidney cancer. Sequenced material: CD4+ or CD8+ T cells sorted from blood, taken in a trial of the OX40 agonist ivuxolimab. The chain couples TRBV5-4 to TRBJ2-1; 13 bases align to TRBD2. The CDR3 coding sequence is TGTGCCAGCAGCCTCTGGACTAGCGGGAGCAATGAGCAGTTCTTC. This sequence encodes CASSLWTSGSNEQFF.